What follows are 11 T cell receptor beta chains derived from one specimen sequenced in a study of radiotherapy plus CTLA-4 blockade in lung cancer. TCRdb's copy holds only in-frame clones and misses some; the assay was immunoSEQ multiplex PCR. The sample yields roughly 57,000 clones, around 80% seen once. The sequencing here drew on peripheral blood, taken from a patient treated with radiotherapy plus ipilimumab. These receptors all stem from a human donor with non-small cell lung cancer whose response to radiotherapy plus ipilimumab could not be evaluated.

This chain links TRBV14 with TRBJ1-2; 9 positions match TRBD1. V dropped 3 bases and J dropped 5; count of bases not matched to a gene: 7. Germline V gene sequence: CDR1 SGHDN, CDR2 FVKESK. There are 15 residues in the CDR3. In nucleotides, the CDR3 is TGTGCCAGCAGCCACTTAAACGGACAGGGGTATGGCTACACCTTC. It is translated as CASSHLNGQGYGYTF. The full variable domain, with the rest looked up from reference TRBV14 and TRBJ1-2, is EAGVTQFPSHSVIEKGQTVTLRCDPISGHDNLYWYRRVMGKEIKFLLHFVKESKQDESGMPNNRFLAERTGGTYSTLKVQPAELEDSGVYFCASSHLNGQGYGYTFGSGTRLTVV.

This clone was found a few times. The genes are TRBV12-5 and TRBJ1-5, with D possibly TRBD1 on 6 matching bases. Deletions cut 0 bases from V and 0 bases from J, with 30 bases between. The germline V gene encodes CDR1 LGHNT and CDR2 FRNRAP. This CDR3 has 23 residues. In nucleotides, the CDR3 is TGTGCTAGTGGTTTGGTACCCCGAGGGGGAATTCATCCCATCGGGTATAGCAATCAGCCCCAGCATTTT. Translated, it gives CASGLVPRGGIHPIGYSNQPQHF.

The chain recombines TRBV27 with TRBJ2-1, with 7 positions matching TRBD1. The CDR3 covers 15 residues. Germline CDR1 and CDR2: MNHEY and SMNVEV (reference sequence). J was trimmed by 6 bases and V by 1 base; bases with no gene match: 6. Here the CDR3 DNA reads TGTGCCAGCAGTTTATTGAGGGGGCTCGTCAATGAGCAGTTCTTC. It is translated as CASSLLRGLVNEQFF.

This chain uses TRBV6-6 with TRBJ1-5, with D maybe TRBD1 (5 bases). V lost 8 bases to trimming and J lost 11 bases, with 13 bases between them. Looked up from germline, CDR1 is MNHNY and CDR2 is SVGAGI (reference sequence). The CDR3 is 11 amino acids. The CDR3 sequence: CASWVQGAQHF. The CDR3 bases are TGTGCCAGCTGGGTCCAAGGGGCCCAGCATTTT.

The chain combines TRBV6-1 with TRBJ2-1; 13 bases fit TRBD2. The CDR3 consists of 13 residues. V shed 8 bases, J shed 7 bases, and the junction held 2 bases outside the gene matches. Germline V gene lookup returns CDR1 MNHNS and CDR2 SASEGT. The chain's CDR3 is CASLTSGGNEQFF. The DNA for the CDR3 is TGTGCCAGCTTGACTAGCGGGGGGAATGAGCAGTTCTTC.

This clone was seen just once. The chain joins TRBV7-2 to TRBJ2-7, with D possibly matching TRBD2 (6 bases). The germline CDR1 and CDR2 sequences are SGHTA and FQGNSA. Trimming removed 5 bases at V and 5 bases at J, with 13 bases between. The CDR3 consists of 13 residues. Here the CDR3 reads CASSPRGSDEQYF. CDR3 DNA sequence: TGTGCCAGCAGCCCCCGGGGGAGCGACGAGCAGTACTTC.

The chain uses TRBV6-6 and TRBJ1-6, with D possibly matching TRBD1 (5 bases). V was shortened by 5 bases and J by 4 bases, with 9 bases between the two germline ends. CDR1 and CDR2 (germline): MNHNY, SVGAGI (reference sequence). There are 14 residues in the CDR3. For the CDR3, the DNA is TGTGCCAGCAGTCAGACAGTTTATAATTCACCCCTCCACTTT. Translation gives CASSQTVYNSPLHF.

This clone appeared once. The chain recombines TRBV5-8 with TRBJ2-1; 9 bases fit TRBD2. V dropped 3 bases and J dropped 2; count of bases not matched to a gene: 12. The CDR3 runs to 18 residues. The germline CDR1 and CDR2 sequences are SGHTS and YDEGEE. CDR3 in amino acids: CASSSPPRQRGAYNEQFF. The CDR3 nucleotides read TGTGCCAGCAGCTCCCCCCCTCGGCAGCGGGGGGCCTACAATGAGCAGTTCTTC.

The rearrangement uses TRBV27 and TRBJ2-6; no clear D gene. The CDR3 runs 13 residues. In germline, CDR1 is MNHEY, CDR2 SMNVEV (reference sequence). The ends were cut back, 6 bases at V and 0 bases at J, with 3 bases in the middle. The CDR3 region is CASSRSGANVLTF. The CDR3 DNA reads as TGTGCCAGCAGCCGCTCTGGGGCCAACGTCCTGACTTTC.

The chain carries TRBV11-2 and TRBJ2-2; 10 bases match TRBD2. This CDR3 is built from 14 residues. Germline lookup yields CDR1 SGHAT and CDR2 FQNNGV. V trimming: 3 bases; J trimming: 5 bases; junction bases outside the gene matches: 0. The CDR3 sequence is CASSFSGGTGELFF. DNA of the CDR3: TGTGCCAGCAGCTTTAGCGGGGGGACCGGGGAGCTGTTTTTT.

This chain connects TRBV11-2 to TRBJ1-2; D gene unclear. Germline CDR1 reads SGHAT; CDR2 reads FQNNGV. This CDR3 comprises 13 residues. Trimming left V 0 bases short and J 2 bases short, with 4 bases between. DNA for the CDR3: TGTGCCAGCAGCTTAGACGGGAACTATGGCTACACCTTC. Encoded protein: CASSLDGNYGYTF.